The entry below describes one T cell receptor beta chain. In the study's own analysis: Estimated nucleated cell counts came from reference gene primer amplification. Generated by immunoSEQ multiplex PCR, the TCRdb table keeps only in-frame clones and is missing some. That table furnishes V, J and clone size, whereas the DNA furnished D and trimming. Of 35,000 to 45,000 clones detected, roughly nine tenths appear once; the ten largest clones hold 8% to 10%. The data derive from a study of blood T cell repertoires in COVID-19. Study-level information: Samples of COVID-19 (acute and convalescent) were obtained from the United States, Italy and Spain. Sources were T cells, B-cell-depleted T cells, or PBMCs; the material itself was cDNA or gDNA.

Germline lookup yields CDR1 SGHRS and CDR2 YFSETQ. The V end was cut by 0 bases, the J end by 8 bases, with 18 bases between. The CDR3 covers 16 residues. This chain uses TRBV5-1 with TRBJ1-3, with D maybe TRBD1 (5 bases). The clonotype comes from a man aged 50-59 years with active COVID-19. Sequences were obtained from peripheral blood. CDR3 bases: TGCGCCAGCAGCTTGGAAGGGGTACCCTGGGCGGACACCATATATTTT. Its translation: CASSLEGVPWADTIYF.